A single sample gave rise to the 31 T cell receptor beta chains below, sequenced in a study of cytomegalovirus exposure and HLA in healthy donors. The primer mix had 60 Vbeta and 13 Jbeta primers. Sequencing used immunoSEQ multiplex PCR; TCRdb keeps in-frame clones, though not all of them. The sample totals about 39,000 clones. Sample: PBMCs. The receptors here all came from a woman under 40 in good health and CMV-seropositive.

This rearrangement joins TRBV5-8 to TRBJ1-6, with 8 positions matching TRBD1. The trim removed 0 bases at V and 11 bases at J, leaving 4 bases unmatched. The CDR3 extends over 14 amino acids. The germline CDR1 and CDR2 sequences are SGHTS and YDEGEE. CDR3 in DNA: TGTGCCAGCAGCTTGGAACAGGGGGACCCACCCCTCCACTTT. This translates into CASSLEQGDPPLHF.

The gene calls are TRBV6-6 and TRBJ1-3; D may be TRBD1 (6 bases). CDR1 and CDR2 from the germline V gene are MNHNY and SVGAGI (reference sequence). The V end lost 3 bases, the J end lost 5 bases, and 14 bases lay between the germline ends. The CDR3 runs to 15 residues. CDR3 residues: CASSYVQGVRNTIYF. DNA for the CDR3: TGTGCCAGCAGTTATGTACAGGGTGTGAGAAACACCATATATTTT.

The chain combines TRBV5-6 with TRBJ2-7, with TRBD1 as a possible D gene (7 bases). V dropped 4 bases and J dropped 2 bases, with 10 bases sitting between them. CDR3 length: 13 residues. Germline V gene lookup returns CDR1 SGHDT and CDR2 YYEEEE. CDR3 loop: CASSAGQTYEQYF. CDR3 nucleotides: TGTGCCAGCAGCGCGGGACAGACCTACGAGCAGTACTTC.

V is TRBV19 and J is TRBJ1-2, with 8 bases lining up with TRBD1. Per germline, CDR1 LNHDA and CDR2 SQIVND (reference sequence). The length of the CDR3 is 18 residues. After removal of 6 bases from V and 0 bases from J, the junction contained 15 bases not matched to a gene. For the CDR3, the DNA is TGTGCCAGTAGCCCAGGGACAGGCGGCTGGAGCCCTAACTATGGCTACACCTTC. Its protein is CASSPGTGGWSPNYGYTF.

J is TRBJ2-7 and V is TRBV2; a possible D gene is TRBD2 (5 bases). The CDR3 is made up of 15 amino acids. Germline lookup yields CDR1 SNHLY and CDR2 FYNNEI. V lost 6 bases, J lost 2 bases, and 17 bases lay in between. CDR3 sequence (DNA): TGTGCCAGCAGCATATCCCCCGGACTCGCCTACGAGCAGTACTTC. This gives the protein CASSISPGLAYEQYF.

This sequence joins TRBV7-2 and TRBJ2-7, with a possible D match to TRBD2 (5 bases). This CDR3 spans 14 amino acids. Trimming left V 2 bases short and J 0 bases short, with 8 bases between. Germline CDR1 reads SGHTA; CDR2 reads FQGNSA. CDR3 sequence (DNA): TGTGCCAGCAGCTTAACGGGGAGCTCCTACGAGCAGTACTTC. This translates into CASSLTGSSYEQYF.

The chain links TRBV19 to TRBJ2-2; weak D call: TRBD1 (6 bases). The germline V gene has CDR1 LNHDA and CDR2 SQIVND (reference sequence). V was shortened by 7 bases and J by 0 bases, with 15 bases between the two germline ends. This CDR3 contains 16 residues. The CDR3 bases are TGTGCCAGTACGTTACAGGGTCAGGCGAACACCGGGGAGCTGTTTTTT. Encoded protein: CASTLQGQANTGELFF. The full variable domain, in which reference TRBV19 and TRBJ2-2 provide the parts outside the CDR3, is DGGITQSPKYLFRKEGQNVTLSCEQNLNHDAMYWYRQDPGQGLRLIYYSQIVNDFQKGDIAEGYSVSREKKESFPLTVTSAQKNPTAFYLCASTLQGQANTGELFFGEGSRLTVL.

CDR3 loop: CASSPGTGEGYEQYF. In nucleotides, the CDR3 is TGTGCCAGTAGTCCAGGGACAGGGGAGGGGTACGAGCAGTACTTC. V usage is TRBV19 and J usage is TRBJ2-7; 10 bases fit TRBD1. This CDR3 contains 15 residues. V shed 5 bases and J 4 bases; nucleotides not matched to a gene: 8. CDR1 is LNHDA and CDR2 is SQIVND in the germline V gene (reference sequence).

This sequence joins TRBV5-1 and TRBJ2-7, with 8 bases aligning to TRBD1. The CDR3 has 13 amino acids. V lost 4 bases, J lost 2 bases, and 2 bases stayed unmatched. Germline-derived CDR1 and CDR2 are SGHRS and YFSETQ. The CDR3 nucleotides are TGCGCCAGCAGCCCAGGGGGCGCCTACGAGCAGTACTTC. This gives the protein CASSPGGAYEQYF.

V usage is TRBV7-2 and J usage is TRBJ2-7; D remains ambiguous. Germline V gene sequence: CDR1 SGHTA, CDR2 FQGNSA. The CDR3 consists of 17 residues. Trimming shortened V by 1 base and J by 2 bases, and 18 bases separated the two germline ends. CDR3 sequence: CASSLGRTSGVPYEQYF. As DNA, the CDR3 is TGTGCCAGCAGCTTAGGACGTACGTCAGGCGTTCCCTACGAGCAGTACTTC.

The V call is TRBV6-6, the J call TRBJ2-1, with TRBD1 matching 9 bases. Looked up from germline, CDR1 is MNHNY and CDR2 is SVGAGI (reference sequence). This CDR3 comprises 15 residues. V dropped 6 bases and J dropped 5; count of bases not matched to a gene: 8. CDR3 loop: CASSFGTGLNNEQFF. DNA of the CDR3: TGTGCCAGCAGCTTCGGGACAGGGCTTAACAATGAGCAGTTCTTC.

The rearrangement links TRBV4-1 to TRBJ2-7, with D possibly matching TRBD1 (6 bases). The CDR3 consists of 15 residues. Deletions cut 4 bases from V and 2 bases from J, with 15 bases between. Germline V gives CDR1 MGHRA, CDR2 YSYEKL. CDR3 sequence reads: CASSLSADRTYEQYF. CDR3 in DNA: TGCGCCAGCAGCCTGTCCGCCGACAGGACCTACGAGCAGTACTTC.

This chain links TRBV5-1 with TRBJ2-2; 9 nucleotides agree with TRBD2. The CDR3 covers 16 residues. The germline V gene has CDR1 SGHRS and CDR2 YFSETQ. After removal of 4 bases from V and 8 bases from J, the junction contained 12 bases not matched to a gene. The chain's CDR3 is CASSPSPSGIVGELFF. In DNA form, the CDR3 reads TGCGCCAGCAGCCCCAGCCCTAGCGGGATCGTGGGGGAGCTGTTTTTT.

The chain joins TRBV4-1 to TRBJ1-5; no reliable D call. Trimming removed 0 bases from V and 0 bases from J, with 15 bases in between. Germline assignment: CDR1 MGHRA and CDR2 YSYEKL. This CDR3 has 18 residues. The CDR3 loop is CASSQEAGRKYSNQPQHF. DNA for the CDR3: TGCGCCAGCAGCCAAGAAGCGGGCAGGAAATATAGCAATCAGCCCCAGCATTTT.

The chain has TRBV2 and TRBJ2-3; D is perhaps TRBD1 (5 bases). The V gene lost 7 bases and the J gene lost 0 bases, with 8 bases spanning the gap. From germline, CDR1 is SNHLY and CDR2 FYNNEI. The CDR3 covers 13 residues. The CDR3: CASKQGSTDTQYF. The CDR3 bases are TGTGCCAGCAAGCAGGGTAGCACAGATACGCAGTATTTT. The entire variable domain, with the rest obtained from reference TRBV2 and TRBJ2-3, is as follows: EPEVTQTPSHQVTQMGQEVILRCVPISNHLYFYWYRQILGQKVEFLVSFYNNEISEKSEIFDDQFSVERPDGSNFTLKIRSTKLEDSAMYFCASKQGSTDTQYFGPGTRLTVL.

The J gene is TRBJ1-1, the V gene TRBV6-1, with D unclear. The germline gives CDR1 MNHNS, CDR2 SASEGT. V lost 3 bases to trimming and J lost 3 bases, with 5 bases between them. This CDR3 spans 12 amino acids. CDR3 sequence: CASSDSYTEAFF. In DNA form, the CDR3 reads TGTGCCAGCAGTGACAGTTACACTGAAGCTTTCTTT.

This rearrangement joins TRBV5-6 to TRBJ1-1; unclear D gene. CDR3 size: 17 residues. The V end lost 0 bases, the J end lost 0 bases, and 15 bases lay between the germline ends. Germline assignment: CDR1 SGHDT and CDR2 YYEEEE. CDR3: CASSLEAGRLMNTEAFF. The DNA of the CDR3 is TGTGCCAGCAGCTTGGAGGCGGGCAGGCTCATGAACACTGAAGCTTTCTTT.

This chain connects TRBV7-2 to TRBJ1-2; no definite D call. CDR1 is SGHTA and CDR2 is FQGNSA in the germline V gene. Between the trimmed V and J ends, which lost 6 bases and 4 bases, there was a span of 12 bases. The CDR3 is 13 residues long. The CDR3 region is CASSRAGSYGYTF. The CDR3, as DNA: TGTGCCAGCAGTAGGGCTGGGAGCTATGGCTACACCTTC.

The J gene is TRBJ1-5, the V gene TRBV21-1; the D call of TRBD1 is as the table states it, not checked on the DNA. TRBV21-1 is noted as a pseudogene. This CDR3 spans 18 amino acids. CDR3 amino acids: CASSKGDGHSVGNQPQHF. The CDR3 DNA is TGTGCCAGCAGCAAAGGTGACGGACACTCTGTCGGCAATCAGCCCCAGCATTTT.

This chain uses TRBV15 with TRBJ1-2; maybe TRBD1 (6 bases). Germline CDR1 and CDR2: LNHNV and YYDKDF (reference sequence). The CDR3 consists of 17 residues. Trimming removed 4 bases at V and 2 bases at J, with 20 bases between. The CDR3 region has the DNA TGTGCCACCAGCATTATCCCGAAAGACAGGAGCAACTATGGCTACACCTTC. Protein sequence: CATSIIPKDRSNYGYTF. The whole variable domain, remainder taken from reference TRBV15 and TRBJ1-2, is DAMVIQNPRYQVTQFGKPVTLSCSQTLNHNVMYWYQQKSSQAPKLLFHYYDKDFNNEADTPDNFQSRRPNTSFCFLDIRSPGLGDTAMYLCATSIIPKDRSNYGYTFGSGTRLTVV.

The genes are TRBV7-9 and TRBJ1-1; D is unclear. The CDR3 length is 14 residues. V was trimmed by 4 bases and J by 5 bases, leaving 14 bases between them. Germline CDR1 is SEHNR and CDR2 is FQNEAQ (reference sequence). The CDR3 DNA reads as TGTGCCAGCAGCTACCGGACTGTCGGGACTGAAGCTTTCTTT. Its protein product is CASSYRTVGTEAFF.

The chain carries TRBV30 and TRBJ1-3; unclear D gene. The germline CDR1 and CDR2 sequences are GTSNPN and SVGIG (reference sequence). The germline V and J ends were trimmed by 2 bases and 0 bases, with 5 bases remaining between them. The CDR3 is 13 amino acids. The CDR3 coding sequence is TGTGCCTGGAGTCTAGGCTCTGGAAACACCATATATTTT. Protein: CAWSLGSGNTIYF.

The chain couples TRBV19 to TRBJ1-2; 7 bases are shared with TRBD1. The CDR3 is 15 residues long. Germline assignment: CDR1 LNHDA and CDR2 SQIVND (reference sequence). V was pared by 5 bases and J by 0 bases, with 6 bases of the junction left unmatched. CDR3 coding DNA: TGTGCCAGTAGTCTTGGACAGGTTTCTAACTATGGCTACACCTTC. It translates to CASSLGQVSNYGYTF. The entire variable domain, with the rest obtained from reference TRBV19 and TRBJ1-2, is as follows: DGGITQSPKYLFRKEGQNVTLSCEQNLNHDAMYWYRQDPGQGLRLIYYSQIVNDFQKGDIAEGYSVSREKKESFPLTVTSAQKNPTAFYLCASSLGQVSNYGYTFGSGTRLTVV.

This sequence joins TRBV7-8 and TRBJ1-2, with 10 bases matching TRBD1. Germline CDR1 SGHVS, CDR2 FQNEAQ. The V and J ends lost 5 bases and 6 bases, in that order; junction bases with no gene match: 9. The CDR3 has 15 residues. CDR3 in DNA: TGTGCCAGCAGCCCAGACAGGGGGCCTGGTAATGGCTACACCTTC. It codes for CASSPDRGPGNGYTF.

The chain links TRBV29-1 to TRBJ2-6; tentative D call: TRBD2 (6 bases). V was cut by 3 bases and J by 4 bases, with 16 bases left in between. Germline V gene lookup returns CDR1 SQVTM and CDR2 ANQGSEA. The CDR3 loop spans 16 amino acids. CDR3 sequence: CSVDSREAGGANVLTF. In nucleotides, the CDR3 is TGCAGCGTTGACTCCAGGGAGGCAGGCGGGGCCAACGTCCTGACTTTC.

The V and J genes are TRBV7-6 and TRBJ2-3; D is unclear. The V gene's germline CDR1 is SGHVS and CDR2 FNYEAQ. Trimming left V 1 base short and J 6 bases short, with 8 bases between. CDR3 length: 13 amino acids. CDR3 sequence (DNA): TGTGCCAGCAGCTTAGAGTCGGAGGATACGCAGTATTTT. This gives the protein CASSLESEDTQYF.

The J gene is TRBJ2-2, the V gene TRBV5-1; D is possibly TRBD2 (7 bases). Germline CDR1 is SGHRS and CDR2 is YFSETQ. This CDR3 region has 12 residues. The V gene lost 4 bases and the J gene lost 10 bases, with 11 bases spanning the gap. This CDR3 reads CASSRGAEELFF. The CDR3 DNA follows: TGCGCCAGCAGCCGGGGGGCCGAGGAGCTGTTTTTT. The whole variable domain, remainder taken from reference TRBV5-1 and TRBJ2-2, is KAGVTQTPRYLIKTRGQQVTLSCSPISGHRSVSWYQQTPGQGLQFLFEYFSETQRNKGNFPGRFSGRQFSNSRSEMNVSTLELGDSALYLCASSRGAEELFFGEGSRLTVL.

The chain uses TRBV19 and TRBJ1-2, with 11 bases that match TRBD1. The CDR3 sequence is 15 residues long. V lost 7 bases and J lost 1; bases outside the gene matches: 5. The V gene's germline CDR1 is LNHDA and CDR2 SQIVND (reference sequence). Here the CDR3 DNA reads TGTGCCAGTAAGGACAGGGGGCTCAGTAACTATGGCTACACCTTC. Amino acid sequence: CASKDRGLSNYGYTF. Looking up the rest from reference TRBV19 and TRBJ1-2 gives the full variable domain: DGGITQSPKYLFRKEGQNVTLSCEQNLNHDAMYWYRQDPGQGLRLIYYSQIVNDFQKGDIAEGYSVSREKKESFPLTVTSAQKNPTAFYLCASKDRGLSNYGYTFGSGTRLTVV.

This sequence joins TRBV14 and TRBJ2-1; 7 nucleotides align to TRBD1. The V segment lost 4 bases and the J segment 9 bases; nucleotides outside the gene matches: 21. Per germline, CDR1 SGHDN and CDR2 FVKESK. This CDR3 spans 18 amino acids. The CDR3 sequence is CASSPYLEPGQPFGEQFF. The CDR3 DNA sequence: TGTGCCAGCAGCCCTTACCTCGAACCGGGACAGCCGTTTGGTGAGCAGTTCTTC.

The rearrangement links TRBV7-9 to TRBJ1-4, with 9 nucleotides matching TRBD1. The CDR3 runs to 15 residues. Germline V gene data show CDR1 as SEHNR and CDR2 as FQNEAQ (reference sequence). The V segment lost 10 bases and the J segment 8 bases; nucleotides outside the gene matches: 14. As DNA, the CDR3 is TGTGCCATACTAAAACTACCGGGACAGGGAGAAAAACTGTTTTTT. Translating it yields CAILKLPGQGEKLFF.

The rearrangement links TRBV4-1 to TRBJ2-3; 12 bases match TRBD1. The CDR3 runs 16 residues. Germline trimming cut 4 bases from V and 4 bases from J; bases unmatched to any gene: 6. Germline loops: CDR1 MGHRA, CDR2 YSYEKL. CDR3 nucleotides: TGCGCCAGCAGCCTCTCCGGGACAGGGGGCGCAGATACGCAGTATTTT. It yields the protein CASSLSGTGGADTQYF.